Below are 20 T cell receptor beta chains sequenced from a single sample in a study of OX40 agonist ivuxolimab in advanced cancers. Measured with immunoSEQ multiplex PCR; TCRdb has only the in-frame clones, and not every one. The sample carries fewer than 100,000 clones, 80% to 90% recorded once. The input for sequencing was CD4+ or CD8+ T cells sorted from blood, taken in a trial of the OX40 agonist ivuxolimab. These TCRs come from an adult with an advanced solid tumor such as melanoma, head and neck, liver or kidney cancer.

The CDR3 spells CASSRTGLSYEQYF. The CDR3 DNA sequence: TGTGCCAGCAGCAGGACAGGGCTCTCCTACGAGCAGTACTTC. The chain employs TRBV7-2 and TRBJ2-7, with 8 bases that match TRBD1. CDR1 is SGHTA, CDR2 FQGNSA, per germline. The CDR3 covers 14 residues. With V trimmed by 5 bases and J by 0 bases, 3 bases remained unmatched. Variable domain in full (rest from reference TRBV7-2 and TRBJ2-7): GAGVSQSPSNKVTEKGKDVELRCDPISGHTALYWYRQSLGQGLEFLIYFQGNSAPDKSGLPSDRFSAERTGGSVSTLTIQRTQQEDSAVYLCASSRTGLSYEQYFGPGTRLTVT.

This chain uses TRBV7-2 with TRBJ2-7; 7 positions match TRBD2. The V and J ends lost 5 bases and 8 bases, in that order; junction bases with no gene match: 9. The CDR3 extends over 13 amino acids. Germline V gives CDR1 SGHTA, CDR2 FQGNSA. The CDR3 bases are TGTGCCAGCAGCCCGGTCGGGGGGTTGAAGCAGTACTTC. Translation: CASSPVGGLKQYF.

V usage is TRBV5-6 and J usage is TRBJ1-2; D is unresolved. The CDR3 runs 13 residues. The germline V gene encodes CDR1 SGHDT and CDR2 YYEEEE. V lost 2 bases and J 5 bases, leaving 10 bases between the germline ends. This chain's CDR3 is CASSLGITYGYTF. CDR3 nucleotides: TGTGCCAGCAGCTTAGGGATAACGTATGGCTACACCTTC.

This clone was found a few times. The CDR3 DNA is TGTGCCAGCTCACCAGGGACTGCAAAAGATACGCAGTATTTT. This encodes CASSPGTAKDTQYF. The chain couples TRBV18 to TRBJ2-3; maybe TRBD2 (6 bases). The CDR3 spans 14 residues. Between the trimmed V and J ends, which lost 2 bases and 5 bases, there was a span of 11 bases. Germline V gene lookup returns CDR1 KGHSH and CDR2 LQKENI.

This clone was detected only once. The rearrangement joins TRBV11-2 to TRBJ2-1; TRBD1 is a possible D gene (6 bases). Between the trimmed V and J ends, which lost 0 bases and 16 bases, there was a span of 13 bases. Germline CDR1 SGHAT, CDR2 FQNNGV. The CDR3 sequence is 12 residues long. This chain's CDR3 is CASSLDTGSVFF. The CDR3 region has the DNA TGTGCCAGCAGCTTAGATACAGGGTCCGTTTTCTTC. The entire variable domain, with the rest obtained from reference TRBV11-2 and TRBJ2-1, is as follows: EAGVAQSPRYKIIEKRQSVAFWCNPISGHATLYWYQQILGQGPKLLIQFQNNGVVDDSQLPKDRFSAERLKGVDSTLKIQPAKLEDSAVYLCASSLDTGSVFFGPGTRLTVL.

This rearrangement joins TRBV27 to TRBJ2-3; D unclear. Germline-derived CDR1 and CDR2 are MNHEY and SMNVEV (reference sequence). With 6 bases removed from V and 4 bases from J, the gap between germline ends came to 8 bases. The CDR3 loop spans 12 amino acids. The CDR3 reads CASRQRPDTQYF. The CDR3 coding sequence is TGTGCCAGCAGGCAGCGCCCAGATACGCAGTATTTT.

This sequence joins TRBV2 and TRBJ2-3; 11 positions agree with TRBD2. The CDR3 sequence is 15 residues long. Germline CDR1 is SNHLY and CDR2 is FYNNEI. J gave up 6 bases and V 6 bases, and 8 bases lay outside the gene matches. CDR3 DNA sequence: TGTGCCAGCAGCGCACTAGCGGGAGTGGGGGATACGCAGTATTTT. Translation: CASSALAGVGDTQYF.

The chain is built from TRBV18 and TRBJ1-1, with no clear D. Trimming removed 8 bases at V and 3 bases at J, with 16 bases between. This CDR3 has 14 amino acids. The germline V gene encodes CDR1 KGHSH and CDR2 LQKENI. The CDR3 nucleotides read TGTGCCAGCCTTCGCGCCTCAACGGACACTGAAGCTTTCTTT. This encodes CASLRASTDTEAFF. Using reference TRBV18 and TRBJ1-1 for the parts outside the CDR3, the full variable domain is NAGVMQNPRHLVRRRGQEARLRCSPMKGHSHVYWYRQLPEEGLKFMVYLQKENIIDESGMPKERFSAEFPKEGPSILRIQQVVRGDSAAYFCASLRASTDTEAFFGQGTRLTVV.

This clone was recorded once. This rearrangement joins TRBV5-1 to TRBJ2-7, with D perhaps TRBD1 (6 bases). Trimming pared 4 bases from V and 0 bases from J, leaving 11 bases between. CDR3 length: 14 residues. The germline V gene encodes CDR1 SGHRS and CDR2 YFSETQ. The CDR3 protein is CASSRQAASYEQYF. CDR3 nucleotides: TGCGCCAGCAGCCGACAGGCGGCCTCCTACGAGCAGTACTTC. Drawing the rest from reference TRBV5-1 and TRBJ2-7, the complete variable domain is KAGVTQTPRYLIKTRGQQVTLSCSPISGHRSVSWYQQTPGQGLQFLFEYFSETQRNKGNFPGRFSGRQFSNSRSEMNVSTLELGDSALYLCASSRQAASYEQYFGPGTRLTVT.

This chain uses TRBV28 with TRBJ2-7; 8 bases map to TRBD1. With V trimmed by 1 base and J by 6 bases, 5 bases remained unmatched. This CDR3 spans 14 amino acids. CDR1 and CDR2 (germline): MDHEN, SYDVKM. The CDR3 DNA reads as TGTGCCAGCAGTTTATACACAGGGGGTGGCGAGCAGTACTTC. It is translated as CASSLYTGGGEQYF. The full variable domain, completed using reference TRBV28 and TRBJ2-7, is DVKVTQSSRYLVKRTGEKVFLECVQDMDHENMFWYRQDPGLGLRLIYFSYDVKMKEKGDIPEGYSVSREKKERFSLILESASTNQTSMYLCASSLYTGGGEQYFGPGTRLTVT.

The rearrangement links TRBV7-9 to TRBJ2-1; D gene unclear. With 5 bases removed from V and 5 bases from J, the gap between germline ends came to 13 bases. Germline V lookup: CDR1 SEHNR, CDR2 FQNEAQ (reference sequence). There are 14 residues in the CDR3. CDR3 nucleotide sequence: TGTGCCAGCAGCCCCGGCCAACTTGACAATGAGCAGTTCTTC. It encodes CASSPGQLDNEQFF.

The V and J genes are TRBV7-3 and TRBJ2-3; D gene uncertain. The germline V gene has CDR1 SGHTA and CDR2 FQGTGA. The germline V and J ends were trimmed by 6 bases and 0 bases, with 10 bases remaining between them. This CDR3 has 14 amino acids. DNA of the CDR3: TGTGCCAGCAGAAAGAGTGCTAGCACAGATACGCAGTATTTT. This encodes CASRKSASTDTQYF.

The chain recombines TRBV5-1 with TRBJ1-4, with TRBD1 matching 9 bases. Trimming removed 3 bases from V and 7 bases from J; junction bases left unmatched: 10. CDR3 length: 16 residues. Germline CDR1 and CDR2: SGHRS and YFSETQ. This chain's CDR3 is CASSSQAGTGPEKLFF. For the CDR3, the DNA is TGCGCCAGCAGCTCCCAGGCAGGGACAGGGCCTGAAAAACTGTTTTTT.

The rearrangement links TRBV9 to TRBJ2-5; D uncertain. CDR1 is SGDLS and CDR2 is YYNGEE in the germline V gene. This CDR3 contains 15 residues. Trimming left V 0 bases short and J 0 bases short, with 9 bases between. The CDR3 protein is CASSVAGRDQETQYF. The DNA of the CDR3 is TGTGCCAGCAGCGTAGCCGGCAGAGACCAAGAGACCCAGTACTTC. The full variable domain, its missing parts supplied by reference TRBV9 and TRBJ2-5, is DSGVTQTPKHLITATGQRVTLRCSPRSGDLSVYWYQQSLDQGLQFLIQYYNGEERAKGNILERFSAQQFPDLHSELNLSSLELGDSALYFCASSVAGRDQETQYFGPGTRLLVL.

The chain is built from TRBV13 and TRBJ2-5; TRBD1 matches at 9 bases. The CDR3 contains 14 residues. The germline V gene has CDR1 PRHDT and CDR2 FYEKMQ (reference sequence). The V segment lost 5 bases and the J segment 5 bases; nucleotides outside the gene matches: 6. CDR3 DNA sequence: TGTGCCAGCAGCAAAAGGACAGGGGCCGAGACCCAGTACTTC. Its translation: CASSKRTGAETQYF.

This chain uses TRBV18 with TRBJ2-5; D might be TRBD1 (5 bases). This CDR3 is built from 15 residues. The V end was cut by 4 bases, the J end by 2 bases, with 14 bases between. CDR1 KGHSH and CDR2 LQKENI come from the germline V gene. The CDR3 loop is CASSLPRQGQETQYF. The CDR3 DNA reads TGTGCCAGCTCACTACCTCGGCAGGGACAAGAGACCCAGTACTTC.

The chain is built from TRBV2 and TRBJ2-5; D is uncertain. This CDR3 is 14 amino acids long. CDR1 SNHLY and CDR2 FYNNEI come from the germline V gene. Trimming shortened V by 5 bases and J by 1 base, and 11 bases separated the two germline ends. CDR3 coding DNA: TGTGCCAGCAGTTCCAGGCCCCCCCAAGAGACCCAGTACTTC. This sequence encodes CASSSRPPQETQYF.

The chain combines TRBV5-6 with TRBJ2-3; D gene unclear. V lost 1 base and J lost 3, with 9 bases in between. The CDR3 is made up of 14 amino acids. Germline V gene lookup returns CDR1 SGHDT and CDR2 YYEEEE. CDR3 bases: TGTGCCAGCAGCTTGAGGGTCCGAACAGATACGCAGTATTTT. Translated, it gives CASSLRVRTDTQYF. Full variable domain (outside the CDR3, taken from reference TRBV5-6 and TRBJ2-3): DAGVTQSPTHLIKTRGQQVTLRCSPKSGHDTVSWYQQALGQGPQFIFQYYEEEERQRGNFPDRFSGHQFPNYSSELNVNALLLGDSALYLCASSLRVRTDTQYFGPGTRLTVL.

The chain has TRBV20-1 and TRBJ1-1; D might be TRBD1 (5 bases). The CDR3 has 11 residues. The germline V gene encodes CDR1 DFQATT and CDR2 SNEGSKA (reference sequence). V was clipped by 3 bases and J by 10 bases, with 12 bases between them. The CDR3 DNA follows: TGCAGTGCTAGCAGGGCCGCAGGAGCTTTCTTT. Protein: CSASRAAGAFF.

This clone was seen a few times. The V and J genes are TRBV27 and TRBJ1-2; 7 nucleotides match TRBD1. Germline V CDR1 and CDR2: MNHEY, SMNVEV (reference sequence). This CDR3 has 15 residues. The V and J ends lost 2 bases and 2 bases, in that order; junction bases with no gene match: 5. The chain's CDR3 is CASSLRGQPNYGYTF. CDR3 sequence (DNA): TGTGCCAGCAGTTTAAGGGGACAGCCAAACTATGGCTACACCTTC.